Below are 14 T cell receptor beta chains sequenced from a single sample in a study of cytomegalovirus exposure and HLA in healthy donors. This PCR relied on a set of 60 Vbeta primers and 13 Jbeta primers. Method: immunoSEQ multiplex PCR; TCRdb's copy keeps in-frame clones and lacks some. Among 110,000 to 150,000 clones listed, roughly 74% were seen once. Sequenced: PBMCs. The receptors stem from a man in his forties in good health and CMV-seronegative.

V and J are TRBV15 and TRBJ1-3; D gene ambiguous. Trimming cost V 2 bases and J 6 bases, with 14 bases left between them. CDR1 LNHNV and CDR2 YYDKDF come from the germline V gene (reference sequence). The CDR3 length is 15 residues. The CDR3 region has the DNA TGTGCCACCAGCAGATATACAAACGCTGAAAACACCATATATTTT. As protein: CATSRYTNAENTIYF.

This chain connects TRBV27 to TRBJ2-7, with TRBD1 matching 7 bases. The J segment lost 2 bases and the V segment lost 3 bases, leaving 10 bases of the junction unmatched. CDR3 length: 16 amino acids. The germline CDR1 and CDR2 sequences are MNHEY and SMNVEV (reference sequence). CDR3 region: CASSLRQGNIPYEQYF. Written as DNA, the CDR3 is TGTGCCAGCAGTTTGAGACAGGGTAATATCCCCTACGAGCAGTACTTC.

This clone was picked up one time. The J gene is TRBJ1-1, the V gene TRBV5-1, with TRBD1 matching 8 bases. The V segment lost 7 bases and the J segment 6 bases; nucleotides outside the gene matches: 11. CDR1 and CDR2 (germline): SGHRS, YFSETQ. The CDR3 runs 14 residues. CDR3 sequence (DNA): TGCGCCAGCTCTCCGGACAGGGTCGTTTCTGAAGCTTTCTTT. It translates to CASSPDRVVSEAFF.

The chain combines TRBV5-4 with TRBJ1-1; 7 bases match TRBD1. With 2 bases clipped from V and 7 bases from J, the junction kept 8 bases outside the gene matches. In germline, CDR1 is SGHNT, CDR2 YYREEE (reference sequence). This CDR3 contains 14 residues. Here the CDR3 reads CASSLSGTANEAFF. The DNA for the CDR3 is TGTGCCAGCAGCTTATCCGGGACAGCAAATGAAGCTTTCTTT.

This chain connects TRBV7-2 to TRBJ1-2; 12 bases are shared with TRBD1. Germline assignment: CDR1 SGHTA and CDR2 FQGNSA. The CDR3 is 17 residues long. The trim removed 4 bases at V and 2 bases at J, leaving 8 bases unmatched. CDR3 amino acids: CASSSRDRGLLNYGYTF. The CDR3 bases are TGTGCCAGCAGCTCACGGGACAGGGGGCTCTTAAACTATGGCTACACCTTC.

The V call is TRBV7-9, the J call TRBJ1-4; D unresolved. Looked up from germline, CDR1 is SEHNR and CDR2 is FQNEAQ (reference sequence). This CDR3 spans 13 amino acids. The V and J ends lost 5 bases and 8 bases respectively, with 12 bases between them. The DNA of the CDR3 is TGTGCCAGCAGCCCCCCAGCCGGGGAAAAACTGTTTTTT. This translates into CASSPPAGEKLFF.

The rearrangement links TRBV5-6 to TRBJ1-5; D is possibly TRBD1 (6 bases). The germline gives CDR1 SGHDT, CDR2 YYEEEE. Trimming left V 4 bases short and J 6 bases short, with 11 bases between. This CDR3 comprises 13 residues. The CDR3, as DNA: TGTGCCAGCAGCCACAGGGCGGTTCAGCCCCAGCATTTT. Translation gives CASSHRAVQPQHF.

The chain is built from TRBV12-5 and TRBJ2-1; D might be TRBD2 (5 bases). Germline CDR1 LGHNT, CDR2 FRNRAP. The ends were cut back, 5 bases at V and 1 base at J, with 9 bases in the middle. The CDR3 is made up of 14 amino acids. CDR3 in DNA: TGTGCTAGTGGTCCGGGGAGATCCTACAATGAGCAGTTCTTC. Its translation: CASGPGRSYNEQFF.

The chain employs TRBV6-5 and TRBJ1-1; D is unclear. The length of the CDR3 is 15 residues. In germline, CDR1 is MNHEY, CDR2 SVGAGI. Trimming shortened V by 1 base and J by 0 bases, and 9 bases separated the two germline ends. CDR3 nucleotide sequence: TGTGCCAGCAGTTACTTATCGGTTATGAACACTGAAGCTTTCTTT. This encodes CASSYLSVMNTEAFF.

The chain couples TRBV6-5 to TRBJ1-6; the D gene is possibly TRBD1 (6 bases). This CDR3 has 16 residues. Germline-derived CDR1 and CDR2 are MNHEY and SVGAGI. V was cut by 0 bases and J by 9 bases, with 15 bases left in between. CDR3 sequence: CASSYSGAPGLSPLHF. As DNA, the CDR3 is TGTGCCAGCAGTTACTCGGGGGCCCCGGGCCTTTCACCCCTCCACTTT.

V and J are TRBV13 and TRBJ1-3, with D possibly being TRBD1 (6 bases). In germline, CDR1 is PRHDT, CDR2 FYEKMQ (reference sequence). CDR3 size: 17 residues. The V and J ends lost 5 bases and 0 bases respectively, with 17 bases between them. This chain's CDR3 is CASSPEGGGNSGNTIYF. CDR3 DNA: TGTGCCAGCAGCCCCGAAGGGGGGGGAAACTCTGGAAACACCATATATTTT.

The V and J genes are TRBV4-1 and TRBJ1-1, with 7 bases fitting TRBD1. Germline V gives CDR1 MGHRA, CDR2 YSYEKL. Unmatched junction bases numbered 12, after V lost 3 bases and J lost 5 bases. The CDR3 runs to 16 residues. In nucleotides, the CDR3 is TGCGCCAGCAGCCATGCCATAGGGGGCGGAAATACTGAAGCTTTCTTT. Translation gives CASSHAIGGGNTEAFF.

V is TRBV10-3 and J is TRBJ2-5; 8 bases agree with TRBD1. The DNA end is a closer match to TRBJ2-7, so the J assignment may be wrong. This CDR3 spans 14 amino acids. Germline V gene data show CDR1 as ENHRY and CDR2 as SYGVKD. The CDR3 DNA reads TGTGCCATCAGTGAAGGGGACAGGCCCTACGAGCAGTACTTC. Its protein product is CAISEGDRPYEQYF.

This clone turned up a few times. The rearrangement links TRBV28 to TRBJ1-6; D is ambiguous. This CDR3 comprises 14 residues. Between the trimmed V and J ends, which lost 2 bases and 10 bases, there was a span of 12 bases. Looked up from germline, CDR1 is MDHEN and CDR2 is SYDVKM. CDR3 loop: CASSLPTLGSPLHF. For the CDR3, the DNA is TGTGCCAGCAGTTTACCGACACTGGGCTCACCCCTCCACTTT.